Listed below are T cell receptor beta chains from one sample, sequenced in a study of T-cell reconstitution after alpha-beta-depleted transplantation in children. TCRdb reanalysed the PCR reads using MiXCR and keeps one entry per CDR3 protein. The table shows around 670,000 distinct CDR3 sequences, with 13% occurring only once. This sample comprised PBMCs, obtained before TCRalphabeta/CD19-depleted stem cell transplant. Receptor source: a girl aged 2 to 9 with congenital amegakaryocytic thrombocytopenia, due to receive a stem cell transplant. CDR3s include the opening cysteine and the closing phenylalanine or tryptophan. A D gene is named only where the DNA matches it firmly. Size values are once, few and many counts, or a class for expanded clones, and some rows have none.

abundance: many; j_gene: TRBJ2-5; len: 15; v_gene: TRBV6-5; d_gene: TRBD1; CDR3nt: TGTGCCAGCAACGCACAGGGGTGGTGGCAAGAGACCCAGTACTTC; CDR3aa: CASNAQGWWQETQYF
abundance: many; j_gene: TRBJ1-2; len: 17; v_gene: TRBV5-1; d_gene: .; CDR3nt: TGCGCCAGCTCACTCGACCCATATGTTGGGGAGGTCGATGGCTACACCTTC; CDR3aa: CASSLDPYVGEVDGYTF
abundance: many; j_gene: TRBJ2-5; len: 11; v_gene: TRBV5-1; d_gene: .; CDR3nt: TGTGCCAGCAGTCAACAAGAGACCCAGTACTTC; CDR3aa: CASSQQETQYF
abundance: .; j_gene: TRBJ1-2; len: 14; v_gene: TRBV5-6; d_gene: .; CDR3nt: TGTGCCAGCAGCTTGGAACTCACCAACTATGGCTACACCTTC; CDR3aa: CASSLELTNYGYTF
abundance: .; j_gene: TRBJ2-1; len: 17; v_gene: TRBV5-4; d_gene: TRBD2; CDR3nt: TGTGCCAGCAGCCGGGGACTAGCGGGAGGGGCGCGAAATGAGCAGTTCTTC; CDR3aa: CASSRGLAGGARNEQFF
abundance: .; j_gene: TRBJ2-5; len: 13; v_gene: TRBV27; d_gene: .; CDR3nt: TGTGCCAGCAGTATACGAGGGGGGGAGACCCAGTACTTC; CDR3aa: CASSIRGGETQYF
abundance: .; j_gene: TRBJ2-1; len: 14; v_gene: TRBV5-5; d_gene: TRBD1; CDR3nt: TGTGCCGCCTCACCGGGACAGGGTAGCATTGAGCAGTTCTTC; CDR3aa: CAASPGQGSIEQFF
abundance: .; j_gene: TRBJ2-1; len: 16; v_gene: TRBV20-1; d_gene: TRBD2; CDR3nt: TGCAGTGCTAGGGGGCTCAGCGGGAGTTCTGACAATGAGCAGTTCTTC; CDR3aa: CSARGLSGSSDNEQFF
abundance: few; j_gene: TRBJ2-3; len: 12; v_gene: TRBV27; d_gene: TRBD2; CDR3nt: TGTGCCAGCAGCCGATACGGGACTAGACAGTATTTT; CDR3aa: CASSRYGTRQYF
abundance: few; j_gene: TRBJ2-3; len: 16; v_gene: TRBV5-5; d_gene: TRBD2; CDR3nt: TGTGCCAGCAGCTTCGGACTAGCGGCGTACACAGATACGCAGTATTTT; CDR3aa: CASSFGLAAYTDTQYF
abundance: .; j_gene: TRBJ2-5; len: 16; v_gene: TRBV11-2; d_gene: .; CDR3nt: TGTGCCAGCAGCTTAGATCTGGTGGGAGAGGGGGAGACCCAGTACTTC; CDR3aa: CASSLDLVGEGETQYF
abundance: .; j_gene: TRBJ2-1; len: 17; v_gene: TRBV12-3/TRBV12-4; d_gene: TRBD2; CDR3nt: TGTGCCAGCAACCCTCTCTCCGGCCTCCCGGGGGGTAATGAGCAGTTCTTC; CDR3aa: CASNPLSGLPGGNEQFF
abundance: few; j_gene: TRBJ2-7; len: 18; v_gene: TRBV7-9; d_gene: .; CDR3nt: TGTGCCAGCAGCTCCTCAAGAGGGGGGATCCTCCCCTCCTACGAGCAGTACTTC; CDR3aa: CASSSSRGGILPSYEQYF
abundance: many; j_gene: TRBJ2-7; len: 13; v_gene: TRBV29-1; d_gene: TRBD1; CDR3nt: TGCAGCGTTGAAACGGACAGGGCCTACGAGCAGTACTTC; CDR3aa: CSVETDRAYEQYF
abundance: .; j_gene: TRBJ1-1; len: 16; v_gene: TRBV5-1; d_gene: .; CDR3nt: TGCGCCAGCAGCTTAAACCAAGGACACCTAGGGACTGAAGCTTTCTTT; CDR3aa: CASSLNQGHLGTEAFF
abundance: .; j_gene: TRBJ2-5; len: 15; v_gene: TRBV18; d_gene: .; CDR3nt: TGTGCCAGCTCACGTTCAGGAGGGGCCCAAGAGACCCAGTACTTC; CDR3aa: CASSRSGGAQETQYF
abundance: many; j_gene: TRBJ2-2; len: 15; v_gene: TRBV12-3/TRBV12-4; d_gene: .; CDR3nt: TGTGCCAGCAGTTCGCGGGGACTCCATTCCGGGGAGCTGTTTTTT; CDR3aa: CASSSRGLHSGELFF
abundance: many; j_gene: TRBJ2-1; len: 14; v_gene: TRBV20-1; d_gene: .; CDR3nt: TGCAGTGCTAGAGAGGAGACTATATACAATGAGCAGTTCTTC; CDR3aa: CSAREETIYNEQFF
abundance: many; j_gene: TRBJ2-3; len: 17; v_gene: TRBV5-1; d_gene: .; CDR3nt: TGCGCCAGCAGCCCCCACGGGATCGGGAATGGCGGTGATACGCAGTATTTT; CDR3aa: CASSPHGIGNGGDTQYF
abundance: .; j_gene: TRBJ1-5; len: 19; v_gene: TRBV7-8; d_gene: .; CDR3nt: TGTGCCAGCAGCTCAGACTTATCCCGAGCCAGGCCGGAACATCAGCCCCAGCATTTT; CDR3aa: CASSSDLSRARPEHQPQHF
abundance: few; j_gene: TRBJ1-1; len: 14; v_gene: TRBV5-1; d_gene: .; CDR3nt: TGCGCCAGCACTGGGGGGTACCTGGGCACTGAAGCTTTCTTT; CDR3aa: CASTGGYLGTEAFF
abundance: .; j_gene: TRBJ1-6; len: 16; v_gene: TRBV20-1; d_gene: TRBD1; CDR3nt: TGCAGTGCTAGAGAATCTGAGACAGGGGGATATTCACCCCTCCACTTT; CDR3aa: CSARESETGGYSPLHF
abundance: few; j_gene: TRBJ2-6; len: 20; v_gene: TRBV4-1; d_gene: .; CDR3nt: TGCGCCAGCAGCCAAGCGAATGGGGGATCCACTGGCTCTGGGGCCAACGTCCTGACTTTC; CDR3aa: CASSQANGGSTGSGANVLTF
abundance: few; j_gene: TRBJ2-7; len: 14; v_gene: TRBV11-2; d_gene: .; CDR3nt: TGTGCCAGCAGGGAAGGGGCGGGATTTTACGAGCAGTACTTC; CDR3aa: CASREGAGFYEQYF
abundance: many; j_gene: TRBJ2-7; len: 14; v_gene: TRBV7-9; d_gene: TRBD2; CDR3nt: TGTGCCAGCAGCTTTAGCGGGAGCCCCTACGAGCAGTACTTC; CDR3aa: CASSFSGSPYEQYF
abundance: many; j_gene: TRBJ1-6; len: 18; v_gene: TRBV20-1; d_gene: .; CDR3nt: TGCAGTGCTAGAGATGATATTGACAGAGTCTTCTATAATTCACCCCTCCACTTT; CDR3aa: CSARDDIDRVFYNSPLHF
abundance: many; j_gene: TRBJ2-7; len: 16; v_gene: TRBV27; d_gene: TRBD2; CDR3nt: TGTGCCAGCAGTTCCTTTAGACTAGCGGGAGGTCTCGAGCAGTACTTC; CDR3aa: CASSSFRLAGGLEQYF
abundance: few; j_gene: TRBJ2-5; len: 14; v_gene: TRBV28; d_gene: .; CDR3nt: TGTGCCAGCAGTTTTTTGGGGGATCAAGAGACCCAGTACTTC; CDR3aa: CASSFLGDQETQYF
abundance: .; j_gene: TRBJ2-7; len: 15; v_gene: TRBV28; d_gene: .; CDR3nt: TGTGCCAGCATGAGCCCGCGAGGGGTGGTGGACGAGCAGTACTTC; CDR3aa: CASMSPRGVVDEQYF
abundance: .; j_gene: TRBJ2-6; len: 16; v_gene: TRBV10-3; d_gene: .; CDR3nt: TGTGCCATCAGTGAGTTGGAACGCTCTGGGGCCAACGTCCTGACTTTC; CDR3aa: CAISELERSGANVLTF
abundance: .; j_gene: TRBJ2-7; len: 13; v_gene: TRBV12-3/TRBV12-4; d_gene: .; CDR3nt: TGTGCCAGCGGCGTGGGCAAAACCTACGAGCAGTACTTC; CDR3aa: CASGVGKTYEQYF
abundance: few; j_gene: TRBJ2-1; len: 17; v_gene: TRBV3-1; d_gene: TRBD2; CDR3nt: TGTGCCAGCAGCCAACCTATTCTTGTGGGAGGGGAAAATGAGCAGTTCTTC; CDR3aa: CASSQPILVGGENEQFF
abundance: many; j_gene: TRBJ2-1; len: 16; v_gene: TRBV12-3/TRBV12-4; d_gene: .; CDR3nt: TGTGCCAGCAGCCAATCGCTAGCGAATTCCTACAATGAGCAGTTCTTC; CDR3aa: CASSQSLANSYNEQFF
abundance: .; j_gene: TRBJ2-2; len: 16; v_gene: TRBV5-1; d_gene: TRBD2; CDR3nt: TGCGCCAGCAGCTCTATAGCGGGCGGACGCTCCGAGGAGCTGTTTTTT; CDR3aa: CASSSIAGGRSEELFF
abundance: few; j_gene: TRBJ2-1; len: 14; v_gene: TRBV15; d_gene: .; CDR3nt: TGTGCCACCAGCGAAGAGGGTATAAACAATGAGCAGTTCTTC; CDR3aa: CATSEEGINNEQFF
abundance: few; j_gene: TRBJ1-5; len: 14; v_gene: TRBV6-1; d_gene: .; CDR3nt: TGTGCCAGCAGTCCCCGGGGGCGGGACCAGCCCCAGCATTTT; CDR3aa: CASSPRGRDQPQHF
abundance: few; j_gene: TRBJ2-7; len: 14; v_gene: TRBV6-5; d_gene: .; CDR3nt: TGTGCCAGCCGATCCGGGACCGAGACCTACGAGCAGTACTTC; CDR3aa: CASRSGTETYEQYF
abundance: many; j_gene: TRBJ2-3; len: 15; v_gene: TRBV12-3/TRBV12-4; d_gene: TRBD2; CDR3nt: TGTGCCAGCGGGTGGACTAGCGGGAGCACAGATACGCAGTATTTT; CDR3aa: CASGWTSGSTDTQYF
abundance: few; j_gene: TRBJ1-2; len: 16; v_gene: TRBV3-1; d_gene: TRBD1; CDR3nt: TGTGCCAGCAGCCAAGCTCAACAGGGGGCGTTCTATGGCTACACCTTC; CDR3aa: CASSQAQQGAFYGYTF
abundance: .; j_gene: TRBJ2-1; len: 15; v_gene: TRBV10-2; d_gene: TRBD1; CDR3nt: TGCGCCAGCAGTCACAACAGGGGGGTGAACAATGAGCAGTTCTTC; CDR3aa: CASSHNRGVNNEQFF